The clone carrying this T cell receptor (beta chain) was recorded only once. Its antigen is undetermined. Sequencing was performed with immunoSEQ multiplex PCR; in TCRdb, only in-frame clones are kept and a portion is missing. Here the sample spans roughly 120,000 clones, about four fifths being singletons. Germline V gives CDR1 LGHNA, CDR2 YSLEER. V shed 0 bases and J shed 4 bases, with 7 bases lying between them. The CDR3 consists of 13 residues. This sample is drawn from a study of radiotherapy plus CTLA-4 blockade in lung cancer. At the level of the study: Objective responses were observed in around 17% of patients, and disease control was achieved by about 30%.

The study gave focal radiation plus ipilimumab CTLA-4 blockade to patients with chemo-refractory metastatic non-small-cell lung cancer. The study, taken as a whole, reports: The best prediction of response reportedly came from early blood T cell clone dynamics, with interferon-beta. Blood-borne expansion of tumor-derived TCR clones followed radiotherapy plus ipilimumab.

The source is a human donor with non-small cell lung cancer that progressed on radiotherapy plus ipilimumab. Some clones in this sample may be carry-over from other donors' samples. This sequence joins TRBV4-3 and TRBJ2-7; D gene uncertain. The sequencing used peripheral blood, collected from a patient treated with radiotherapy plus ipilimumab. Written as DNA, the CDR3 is TGCGCCAGCAGCCAAGATTCGCTTTACGAGCAGTACTTC. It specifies CASSQDSLYEQYF.